The next 20 T cell receptor beta chains were all read from a single sample in a study of blood T cell repertoires in COVID-19. TCRdb's table, derived via immunoSEQ multiplex PCR, lists solely in-frame clones and lacks some. Counted here are over 200,000 clones, 84% occurring once; the ten biggest clones make up 15% to 20%. Sequencing was done on a sample of peripheral blood. Source of these receptors: a woman aged 80 or over with active or convalescent COVID-19.

V and J are TRBV5-4 and TRBJ2-1, with 9 bases fitting TRBD2. CDR1 and CDR2 (germline): SGHNT, YYREEE (reference sequence). CDR3 length: 15 residues. V was pared by 5 bases and J by 7 bases, with 10 bases of the junction left unmatched. In nucleotides, the CDR3 is TGTGCCAGCAGTTTCGGCGGGAGGGCCGGTAATGAGCAGTTCTTC. This gives the protein CASSFGGRAGNEQFF.

The V and J genes are TRBV12-3 or TRBV12-4 and TRBJ2-5; the D gene is possibly TRBD2 (6 bases). Trimming removed 6 bases from V and 5 bases from J, with 13 bases in between. The CDR3 is made up of 13 amino acids. The CDR3 is CASSIGTWETQYF. The CDR3 bases are TGTGCCAGCAGCATCGGGACTTGGGAGACCCAGTACTTC.

The chain couples TRBV28 to TRBJ1-2, with a possible D match to TRBD1 (6 bases). This CDR3 has 11 residues. Trimming left V 4 bases short and J 9 bases short, with 9 bases between. CDR1 MDHEN and CDR2 SYDVKM come from the germline V gene. The CDR3 reads CASSSQGSYTF. The CDR3 nucleotides are TGTGCCAGCAGTTCTCAGGGGAGCTACACCTTC.

The chain has TRBV19 and TRBJ2-2, with 8 positions matching TRBD2. CDR1 is LNHDA, CDR2 SQIVND, per germline (reference sequence). CDR3 size: 16 residues. The V and J ends lost 7 bases and 1 base, in that order; junction bases with no gene match: 8. This chain's CDR3 is CASTDPAGGNTGELFF. Written as DNA, the CDR3 is TGTGCCAGTACCGACCCCGCGGGAGGGAACACCGGGGAGCTGTTTTTT.

The CDR3 is CASSPLPRLAGGPGETQYF. The DNA of the CDR3 is TGCGCCAGCAGCCCCCTTCCCCGACTAGCGGGAGGGCCGGGAGAGACCCAGTACTTC. The chain couples TRBV4-3 to TRBJ2-5; 14 bases match TRBD2. The J segment lost 4 bases and the V segment lost 4 bases, leaving 14 bases of the junction unmatched. The length of the CDR3 is 19 residues. Germline V gene data show CDR1 as LGHNA and CDR2 as YSLEER.

This clone was observed a few times. V is TRBV24-1 and J is TRBJ2-7, with 8 bases aligning to TRBD1. Germline loops: CDR1 KGHDR, CDR2 SFDVKD. The CDR3 consists of 19 residues. V was pared by 0 bases and J by 0 bases, with 12 bases of the junction left unmatched. CDR3 nucleotides: TGTGCCACCAGTGATTTGCCCCCGCAGGACAGGGAAGCCTCCTACGAGCAGTACTTC. Translated, it gives CATSDLPPQDREASYEQYF.

V usage is TRBV5-1 and J usage is TRBJ2-7; 7 nucleotides align to TRBD1. The CDR3 has 14 residues. Trimming took 4 bases from V and 2 from J; bases not matched to a gene: 6. The germline V gene encodes CDR1 SGHRS and CDR2 YFSETQ. As DNA, the CDR3 is TGCGCCAGCAGCGAAGGGACAGTCACCTACGAGCAGTACTTC. Encoded protein: CASSEGTVTYEQYF.

The genes are TRBV2 and TRBJ2-1; tentative D call: TRBD2 (6 bases). The V end lost 8 bases, the J end lost 0 bases, and 8 bases lay between the germline ends. From germline, CDR1 is SNHLY and CDR2 FYNNEI. The CDR3 is 13 amino acids. The CDR3 DNA reads TGTGCCAGCGGGGGGAGCTCCTACAATGAGCAGTTCTTC. Translated, it gives CASGGSSYNEQFF. The full variable domain, with the rest looked up from reference TRBV2 and TRBJ2-1, is EPEVTQTPSHQVTQMGQEVILRCVPISNHLYFYWYRQILGQKVEFLVSFYNNEISEKSEIFDDQFSVERPDGSNFTLKIRSTKLEDSAMYFCASGGSSYNEQFFGPGTRLTVL.

The chain carries TRBV28 and TRBJ2-3; D possibly corresponds to TRBD1 (6 bases). Deletions cut 6 bases from V and 3 bases from J, with 13 bases between. The CDR3 has 14 residues. Per germline, CDR1 MDHEN and CDR2 SYDVKM. CDR3 in DNA: TGTGCCAGCAGACGGACAGATTTGACAGATACGCAGTATTTT. Protein product: CASRRTDLTDTQYF. Full variable domain (rest looked up from reference TRBV28 and TRBJ2-3): DVKVTQSSRYLVKRTGEKVFLECVQDMDHENMFWYRQDPGLGLRLIYFSYDVKMKEKGDIPEGYSVSREKKERFSLILESASTNQTSMYLCASRRTDLTDTQYFGPGTRLTVL.

J is TRBJ2-7 and V is TRBV19; TRBD2 aligns across 7 bases. The length of the CDR3 is 18 residues. Germline V gives CDR1 LNHDA, CDR2 SQIVND (reference sequence). V was pared by 6 bases and J by 3 bases, with 20 bases of the junction left unmatched. The CDR3 loop is CASSLETGREWNLYEQYF. Written as DNA, the CDR3 is TGTGCCAGTAGCTTAGAAACGGGGCGGGAGTGGAATCTCTACGAGCAGTACTTC.

This chain joins TRBV24-1 and TRBJ2-7; D gene ambiguous. Trimming left V 7 bases short and J 3 bases short, with 12 bases between. The CDR3 extends over 13 amino acids. Germline CDR1 KGHDR, CDR2 SFDVKD. The CDR3 sequence: CATSHPPGYEQYF. In DNA form, the CDR3 reads TGTGCCACCAGCCATCCCCCCGGCTACGAGCAGTACTTC.

V gene TRBV28 combines with J gene TRBJ1-1, with 10 bases identical to TRBD1. V lost 9 bases, J lost 3 bases, and 1 base stayed unmatched. Germline loops: CDR1 MDHEN, CDR2 SYDVKM. This CDR3 contains 12 residues. CDR3 residues: CASGTGDTEAFF. CDR3 coding DNA: TGTGCCAGTGGGACAGGGGACACTGAAGCTTTCTTT.

The table lists this clone with a count of one. The chain has TRBV12-5 and TRBJ1-2; the match to TRBD1 covers 7 bases. Per the germline V gene, CDR1 is LGHNT and CDR2 is FRNRAP. V lost 5 bases to trimming and J lost 4 bases; unmatched junction nucleotides: 1. The length of the CDR3 is 12 residues. The CDR3 sequence is CASGRDSYGYTF. CDR3 DNA: TGTGCTAGTGGTCGGGACAGCTATGGCTACACCTTC.

The chain joins TRBV19 to TRBJ2-6, with 9 bases identical to TRBD1. The V and J ends lost 7 bases and 5 bases, in that order; junction bases with no gene match: 6. CDR1 and CDR2 from the germline V gene are LNHDA and SQIVND (reference sequence). CDR3 length: 15 amino acids. The CDR3 spells CASMGDRVRANVLTF. CDR3 sequence (DNA): TGTGCCAGTATGGGGGACAGGGTTCGGGCCAACGTCCTGACTTTC.

The rearrangement joins TRBV7-2 to TRBJ2-3; D remains ambiguous. V lost 1 base and J 2 bases, leaving 7 bases between the germline ends. Germline loops: CDR1 SGHTA, CDR2 FQGNSA. The CDR3 covers 14 residues. This chain's CDR3 is CASSLVIDTDTQYF. The CDR3 nucleotides read TGTGCCAGCAGCTTAGTCATAGACACAGATACGCAGTATTTT. Supplemented by reference TRBV7-2 and TRBJ2-3, the full variable domain reads GAGVSQSPSNKVTEKGKDVELRCDPISGHTALYWYRQSLGQGLEFLIYFQGNSAPDKSGLPSDRFSAERTGGSVSTLTIQRTQQEDSAVYLCASSLVIDTDTQYFGPGTRLTVL.

The chain couples TRBV7-2 to TRBJ2-1; weak D call: TRBD2 (6 bases). V dropped 6 bases and J dropped 7 bases, with 22 bases sitting between them. CDR3 length: 16 amino acids. CDR1 SGHTA and CDR2 FQGNSA come from the germline V gene. Here the CDR3 reads CASSYTGVPAENEQFF. CDR3 in DNA: TGTGCCAGCAGTTATACGGGAGTCCCCGCGGAAAATGAGCAGTTCTTC.

V and J are TRBV4-3 and TRBJ2-7; 9 bases align to TRBD2. This CDR3 spans 15 amino acids. With V trimmed by 1 base and J by 7 bases, 8 bases remained unmatched. Germline CDR1 reads LGHNA; CDR2 reads YSLEER. CDR3 in DNA: TGCGCCAGCAGCCAAGGACTAGCGGCGGTCATGGAGCAGTACTTC. Its translation: CASSQGLAAVMEQYF.

This sequence joins TRBV15 and TRBJ1-4; TRBD1 is a possible D gene (5 bases). The CDR3 covers 12 residues. V lost 0 bases to trimming and J lost 10 bases, with 6 bases between them. In germline, CDR1 is LNHNV, CDR2 YYDKDF (reference sequence). The CDR3: CATSRDGGKLFF. The CDR3 DNA sequence: TGTGCCACCAGCAGAGACGGGGGAAAACTGTTTTTT.

The J gene is TRBJ2-5, the V gene TRBV5-1, with D possibly TRBD2 on 5 matching bases. V lost 0 bases and J lost 2, with 11 bases in between. This CDR3 has 15 amino acids. The V gene's germline CDR1 is SGHRS and CDR2 YFSETQ. The CDR3 sequence is CASSLAGGFQETQYF. In DNA form, the CDR3 reads TGCGCCAGCAGCTTGGCAGGAGGATTTCAAGAGACCCAGTACTTC.

The chain uses TRBV7-9 and TRBJ2-1, with a tentative D call TRBD1 (5 bases). The V gene lost 6 bases and the J gene lost 0 bases, with 21 bases spanning the gap. CDR1 SEHNR and CDR2 FQNEAQ come from the germline V gene (reference sequence). The CDR3 spans 18 residues. CDR3 sequence reads: CASRYARLGARSYNEQFF. The DNA for the CDR3 is TGTGCCAGCAGGTACGCCCGTCTAGGGGCGCGCTCCTACAATGAGCAGTTCTTC. The full variable domain, completed using reference TRBV7-9 and TRBJ2-1, is DTGVSQNPRHKITKRGQNVTFRCDPISEHNRLYWYRQTLGQGPEFLTYFQNEAQLEKSRLLSDRFSAERPKGSFSTLEIQRTEQGDSAMYLCASRYARLGARSYNEQFFGPGTRLTVL.